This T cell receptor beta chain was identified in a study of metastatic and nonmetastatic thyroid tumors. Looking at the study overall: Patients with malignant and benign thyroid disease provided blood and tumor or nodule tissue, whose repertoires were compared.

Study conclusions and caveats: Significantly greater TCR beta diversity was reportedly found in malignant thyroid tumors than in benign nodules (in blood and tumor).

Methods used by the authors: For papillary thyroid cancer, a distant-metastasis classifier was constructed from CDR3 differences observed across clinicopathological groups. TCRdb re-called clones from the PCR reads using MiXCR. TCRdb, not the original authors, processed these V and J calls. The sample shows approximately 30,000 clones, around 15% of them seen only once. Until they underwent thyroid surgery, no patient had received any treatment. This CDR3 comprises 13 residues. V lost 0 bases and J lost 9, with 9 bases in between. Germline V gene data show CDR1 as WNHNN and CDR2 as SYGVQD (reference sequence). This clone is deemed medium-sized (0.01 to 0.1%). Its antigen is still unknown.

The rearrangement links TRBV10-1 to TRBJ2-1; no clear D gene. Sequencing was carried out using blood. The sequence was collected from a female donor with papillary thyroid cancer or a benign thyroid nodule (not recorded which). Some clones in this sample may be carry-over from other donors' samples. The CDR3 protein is CASSESFVSEQFF. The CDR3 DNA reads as TGCGCCAGCAGTGAGTCCTTCGTCTCTGAGCAGTTCTTC.